Listed below are T cell receptor beta chains from one sample, sequenced in a study of vaccination and CD4 T cells after COVID-19. Their specific antigens are unknown. TCRdb processed the PCR reads anew with MiXCR; each CDR3 protein has one entry. The sample holds roughly 14,000 distinct CDR3 sequences; 34% are singletons and the top ten take around a third. The sample was cultured CD4+ T cells from blood. These receptors were obtained from a human donor with COVID-19. CDR3s include the opening cysteine and the closing phenylalanine or tryptophan. D genes are given only for firm matches. For some rows the clone size is stated as once, few or many, or as a class when expanded; others skip it.

size	J	V	D	CDR3	DNA
NA	TRBJ1-1	TRBV6-1	TRBD1	CASLSGQGLLNTEAFF	TGTGCCAGCCTTTCGGGACAGGGTCTCTTGAACACTGAAGCTTTCTTT
NA	TRBJ2-5	TRBV6-1	NA	CASGAQETQYF	TGTGCATCGGGGGCCCAAGAGACCCAGTACTTC
few	TRBJ2-7	TRBV15	NA	CATSSGWGRASYEQYF	TGTGCCACCAGCTCCGGCTGGGGCAGGGCATCCTACGAGCAGTACTTC
few	TRBJ1-2	TRBV7-2	TRBD1	CASSSSGTGALGGYTF	TGTGCCAGCAGCTCTTCCGGGACAGGCGCTTTGGGTGGCTACACCTTC
NA	TRBJ1-1	TRBV5-6	NA	CASSIPGQGTNTEAFF	TGTGCCAGCAGCATCCCCGGGCAGGGTACAAACACTGAAGCTTTCTTT
NA	TRBJ2-2	TRBV9	NA	CASSVARGRNTGELFF	TGTGCCAGCAGCGTAGCTCGGGGGAGGAACACCGGGGAGCTGTTTTTT
NA	TRBJ1-6	TRBV7-9	NA	CASTPSSGGNSPLHF	TGTGCCAGCACCCCATCCAGCGGGGGCAATTCACCCCTCCACTTT
NA	TRBJ2-3	TRBV6-5	TRBD1	CASSYATGSTDTQYF	TGTGCCAGCAGTTACGCGACAGGGAGTACAGATACGCAGTATTTT
NA	TRBJ2-1	TRBV7-6	TRBD2	CASSSWRVNLAGGPSNEQFF	TGTGCCAGCAGCTCGTGGAGGGTTAACTTAGCGGGGGGGCCGAGTAATGAGCAGTTCTTC
NA	TRBJ1-6	TRBV14	NA	CASGTGSPLHF	TGTGCCAGCGGAACGGGTTCACCCCTCCACTTT
NA	TRBJ2-7	TRBV6-5	TRBD1	CASSSQGDHEQYF	TGTGCCAGCAGTTCCCAGGGGGACCACGAGCAGTACTTC
few	TRBJ1-1	TRBV6-2/TRBV6-3	NA	CASRDPNMNTEAFF	TGTGCCAGCAGGGACCCTAATATGAACACTGAAGCTTTCTTT
NA	TRBJ1-5	TRBV2	NA	CASRSGGGTGSNQPQHF	TGTGCCAGCAGGTCCGGGGGGGGAACGGGTAGCAATCAGCCCCAGCATTTT
few	TRBJ2-4	TRBV28	NA	CASCWEKGAKNIQYF	TGTGCCTCTTGTTGGGAGAAGGGGGCCAAAAACATTCAGTACTTC
NA	TRBJ2-5	TRBV29-1	TRBD2	CSVDAGGVKTQYF	TGCAGCGTTGACGCGGGGGGCGTGAAGACCCAGTACTTC
NA	TRBJ1-1	TRBV19	NA	CASSPGGFRTEAFF	TGTGCCAGTAGCCCGGGGGGATTTCGCACTGAAGCTTTCTTT
few	TRBJ1-6	TRBV20-1	NA	CSARDAGQRNSYNSPLHF	TGCAGTGCTAGAGACGCCGGACAGCGAAACTCCTATAATTCACCCCTCCACTTT
few	TRBJ2-2	TRBV7-9	NA	CASSPSADGGELFF	TGTGCCAGCAGCCCCAGCGCGGACGGCGGGGAGCTGTTTTTT
few	TRBJ2-4	TRBV6-1	TRBD1	CASRQGKGKNIQYF	TGTGCCAGCCGACAGGGAAAAGGCAAAAACATTCAGTACTTC
NA	TRBJ2-5	TRBV11-3	NA	CASSAGETQYF	TGTGCCAGCAGCGCCGGGGAGACCCAGTACTTC
few	TRBJ2-2	TRBV7-2	TRBD2	CASSLSSGGHTGELFF	TGTGCCAGCAGCTTATCTTCGGGGGGGCACACCGGGGAGCTGTTTTTT
NA	TRBJ2-6	TRBV12-3/TRBV12-4	NA	CASFVAGANVLTF	TGTGCCAGCTTTGTGGCTGGGGCCAACGTCCTGACTTTC